The clone carrying this TCR beta chain occurred many times. TCRdb recomputed calls from the RACE reads with MiXCR, one row per CDR3 protein. The sample carries around 57,000 distinct CDR3 sequences, around 11% recorded once. This sample is part of a study of human T cells and chemical hapten exposure. Described time point: pre-sensitization, week 0. Treatment here: therapeutic diphenylcyclopropenone sensitization with weekly scalp DPC. This CDR3 has 14 amino acids. The V gene's germline CDR1 is SGHAT and CDR2 FQNNGV. Trimming pared 0 bases from V and 7 bases from J, leaving 12 bases between. The sequence derives from a woman aged 40 to 55 with alopecia areata. Some clones in this sample may be carry-over from other donors' samples. The sample was whole blood, taken in connection with sensitization to the hapten diphenylcyclopropenone (DPC). The chain has TRBV11-2 and TRBJ1-2, with D tentatively TRBD1 (6 bases). The CDR3, as DNA: TGTGCCAGCAGCTTAGATGGGGGCCCTATTGGCTACACCTTC. Its protein product is CASSLDGGPIGYTF.